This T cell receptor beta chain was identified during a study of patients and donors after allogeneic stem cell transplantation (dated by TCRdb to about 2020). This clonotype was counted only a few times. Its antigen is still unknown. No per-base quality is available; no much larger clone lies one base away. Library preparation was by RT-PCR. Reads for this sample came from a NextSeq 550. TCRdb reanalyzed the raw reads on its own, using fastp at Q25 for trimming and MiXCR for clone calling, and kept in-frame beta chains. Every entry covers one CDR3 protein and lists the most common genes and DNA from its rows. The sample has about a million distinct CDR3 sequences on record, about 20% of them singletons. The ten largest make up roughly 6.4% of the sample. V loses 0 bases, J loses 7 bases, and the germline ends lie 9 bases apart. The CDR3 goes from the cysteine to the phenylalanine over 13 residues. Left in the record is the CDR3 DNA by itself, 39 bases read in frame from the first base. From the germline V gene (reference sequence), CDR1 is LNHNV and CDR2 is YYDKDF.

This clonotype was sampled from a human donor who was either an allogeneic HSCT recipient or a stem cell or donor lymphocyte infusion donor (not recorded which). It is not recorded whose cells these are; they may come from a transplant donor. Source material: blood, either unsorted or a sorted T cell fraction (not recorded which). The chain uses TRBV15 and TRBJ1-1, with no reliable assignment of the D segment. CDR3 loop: CATSRDYGGEAFF. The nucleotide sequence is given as TGTGCCACCAGCAGAGATTATGGAGGTGAAGCTTTCTTT.